One sample yielded the 22 T cell receptor beta chains listed below, sequenced in a study of monozygotic twins with cystic fibrosis. Profiling relied on immunoSEQ multiplex PCR, and the TCRdb table lists in-frame clones only, not all of them. Of 30,000 or so clones detected, roughly 97% appear once; the ten largest clones hold 0.15% to 0.2%. The sample was blood. Receptor source: a girl between 2 and 10 years old with cystic fibrosis.

This clone was counted a single time. This sequence joins TRBV28 and TRBJ2-1; tentatively, D is TRBD2 (5 bases). V was trimmed by 5 bases and J by 4 bases, leaving 6 bases between them. The CDR3 contains 12 residues. CDR1 and CDR2 from the germline V gene are MDHEN and SYDVKM. CDR3 DNA: TGTGCCAGCAGTCGGAGGTACAATGAGCAGTTCTTC. This sequence encodes CASSRRYNEQFF.

The chain uses TRBV16 and TRBJ1-1; D gene uncertain. The germline V gene has CDR1 KGHSY and CDR2 FQNENV. The CDR3 runs 14 residues. V gave up 0 bases and J gave up 4 bases, with 9 bases separating them. CDR3 sequence reads: CASSQSRWGTEAFF. Written as DNA, the CDR3 is TGTGCCAGCAGCCAATCTAGGTGGGGCACTGAAGCTTTCTTT.

The chain's CDR3 is CASSPQEVSEQFF. The CDR3 bases are TGTGCCAGCTCACCACAAGAAGTCAGTGAGCAGTTCTTC. This chain connects TRBV18 to TRBJ2-1, with D unclear. V was shortened by 1 base and J by 9 bases, with 10 bases between the two germline ends. CDR1 KGHSH and CDR2 LQKENI come from the germline V gene. This CDR3 is 13 amino acids long.

The chain has TRBV5-6 and TRBJ1-4; 9 positions match TRBD1. This CDR3 has 14 amino acids. Trimming cost V 4 bases and J 7 bases; bases outside gene matches: 5. Germline V gives CDR1 SGHDT, CDR2 YYEEEE. The CDR3 loop is CASSAGQGTEKLFF. CDR3 DNA sequence: TGTGCCAGCAGCGCGGGACAGGGAACTGAAAAACTGTTTTTT.

The chain links TRBV30 to TRBJ1-1; D may be TRBD1 (5 bases). The ends were cut back, 4 bases at V and 0 bases at J, with 15 bases in the middle. Germline V gene sequence: CDR1 GTSNPN, CDR2 SVGIG (reference sequence). This CDR3 comprises 15 residues. As DNA, the CDR3 is TGTGCCTGGATCTTGTGGGGGTCAATGAACACTGAAGCTTTCTTT. Translated, it gives CAWILWGSMNTEAFF.

J is TRBJ1-5 and V is TRBV4-1, with D hard to call. The CDR3 is made up of 15 amino acids. Germline assignment: CDR1 MGHRA and CDR2 YSYEKL. The V and J ends lost 3 bases and 1 base respectively, with 10 bases between them. The CDR3 DNA is TGCGCCAGCAGCCATTGGGCCTTGAGCAATCAGCCCCAGCATTTT. This sequence encodes CASSHWALSNQPQHF.

This clone was observed a handful of times. The chain carries TRBV25-1 and TRBJ1-2; perhaps TRBD1 as D (5 bases). CDR3 length equals 12 residues. CDR1 and CDR2 (germline): MGHDK, SYGVNS. V was clipped by 10 bases and J by 8 bases, with 17 bases between them. The CDR3 loop is CATSVGAGGYTF. CDR3 nucleotides: TGTGCCACCTCGGTAGGGGCGGGGGGCTACACCTTC.

The chain employs TRBV9 and TRBJ1-1, with 10 positions matching TRBD1. CDR3 length: 17 amino acids. V was clipped by 0 bases and J by 0 bases; unmatched bases: 5. Germline V gene lookup returns CDR1 SGDLS and CDR2 YYNGEE. The CDR3 DNA is TGTGCCAGCAGCGTAGGGGACAGGGGTTCCATGAACACTGAAGCTTTCTTT. Amino acids: CASSVGDRGSMNTEAFF.

The chain combines TRBV6-5 with TRBJ1-3, with 7 bases aligning to TRBD1. The germline CDR1 and CDR2 sequences are MNHEY and SVGAGI. CDR3 size: 16 residues. V gave up 4 bases and J gave up 2 bases; unmatched junction bases: 8. Written as DNA, the CDR3 is TGTGCCAGCAGTTCAGACCGACAGGGCACTGGAAACACCATATATTTT. This codes for CASSSDRQGTGNTIYF.

The genes are TRBV6-5 and TRBJ2-1; D gene ambiguous. Germline loops: CDR1 MNHEY, CDR2 SVGAGI. The CDR3 sequence is 13 residues long. V was shortened by 6 bases and J by 7 bases, with 13 bases between the two germline ends. The CDR3 is CASSRDGPNEQFF. The CDR3 bases are TGTGCCAGCAGCCGCGATGGTCCTAATGAGCAGTTCTTC.

J is TRBJ1-5 and V is TRBV7-2; D call uncertain. This CDR3 has 16 residues. Germline V CDR1 and CDR2: SGHTA, FQGNSA. The germline V and J ends were trimmed by 5 bases and 3 bases, with 17 bases remaining between them. This CDR3 reads CASSRLEGAANQPQHF. The DNA of the CDR3 is TGTGCCAGCAGCAGACTCGAGGGCGCGGCCAATCAGCCCCAGCATTTT.

This chain connects TRBV18 to TRBJ1-5; 9 nucleotides agree with TRBD1. The germline V gene has CDR1 KGHSH and CDR2 LQKENI. The CDR3 is 14 residues long. Trimming at V came to 3 bases and at J to 7 bases, leaving 4 bases not matched to a gene. CDR3 sequence: CASSPRTGEQPQHF. The CDR3, as DNA: TGTGCCAGCTCACCGCGGACAGGGGAACAGCCCCAGCATTTT.

This chain uses TRBV13 with TRBJ2-1; 9 bases line up with TRBD2. The V gene's germline CDR1 is PRHDT and CDR2 FYEKMQ (reference sequence). V dropped 4 bases and J dropped 2; count of bases not matched to a gene: 3. This CDR3 has 15 residues. CDR3 loop: CASSWTSATYNEQFF. The DNA of the CDR3 is TGTGCCAGCAGCTGGACTAGCGCTACCTACAATGAGCAGTTCTTC.

The rearrangement uses TRBV11-3 and TRBJ1-1; 7 bases are a match to TRBD1. Trimming took 1 base from V and 5 from J; bases not matched to a gene: 4. The CDR3 runs 14 residues. CDR1 is SGHNT and CDR2 is YENEEA in the germline V gene. CDR3 in amino acids: CASSLGQGGTEAFF. Written as DNA, the CDR3 is TGTGCCAGCAGCTTAGGACAGGGAGGAACTGAAGCTTTCTTT.

This clone was detected only once. The rearrangement joins TRBV29-1 to TRBJ1-2; no clear D. Looked up from germline, CDR1 is SQVTM and CDR2 is ANQGSEA. The CDR3 spans 13 residues. The DNA of the CDR3 is TGCAGTGCCTCGGGTTTCCTTAACTATGGCTACACCTTC. It yields the protein CSASGFLNYGYTF. Based on the CDR3 plus reference TRBV29-1 and TRBJ1-2, the full variable domain is SAVISQKPSRDICQRGTSLTIQCQVDSQVTMMFWYRQQPGQSLTLIATANQGSEATYESGFVIDKFPISRPNLTFSTLTVSNMSPEDSSIYLCSASGFLNYGYTFGSGTRLTVV.

V gene TRBV18 combines with J gene TRBJ1-1, with D possibly matching TRBD1 (5 bases). Germline CDR1 is KGHSH and CDR2 is LQKENI. This CDR3 is built from 17 residues. V lost 5 bases, J lost 2 bases, and 21 bases lay in between. CDR3 coding DNA: TGTGCCAGCTCAATTATCGAGGGGACGCCCTTAAACACTGAAGCTTTCTTT. Translated, it gives CASSIIEGTPLNTEAFF. Full variable domain (rest looked up from reference TRBV18 and TRBJ1-1): NAGVMQNPRHLVRRRGQEARLRCSPMKGHSHVYWYRQLPEEGLKFMVYLQKENIIDESGMPKERFSAEFPKEGPSILRIQQVVRGDSAAYFCASSIIEGTPLNTEAFFGQGTRLTVV.

The rearrangement uses TRBV14 and TRBJ2-1, with TRBD2 as a possible D gene (6 bases). Germline V gene sequence: CDR1 SGHDN, CDR2 FVKESK. The CDR3 sequence is 15 residues long. Trimming removed 1 base from V and 6 bases from J, with 13 bases in between. The DNA of the CDR3 is TGTGCCAGCAGCCAAGCGGGAGAATGGGGCAATGAGCAGTTCTTC. It encodes CASSQAGEWGNEQFF. Full variable domain (remainder filled in from reference TRBV14 and TRBJ2-1): EAGVTQFPSHSVIEKGQTVTLRCDPISGHDNLYWYRRVMGKEIKFLLHFVKESKQDESGMPNNRFLAERTGGTYSTLKVQPAELEDSGVYFCASSQAGEWGNEQFFGPGTRLTVL.

The CDR3 sequence is CASSTLGRGTGNTEAFF. The DNA for the CDR3 is TGTGCCAGTAGTACTCTCGGCCGAGGGACAGGCAACACTGAAGCTTTCTTT. J is TRBJ1-1 and V is TRBV19, with 8 positions matching TRBD1. The germline V gene has CDR1 LNHDA and CDR2 SQIVND (reference sequence). The ends lost 4 bases at V and 2 bases at J; junction bases unmatched: 12. This CDR3 has 17 amino acids.

The rearrangement uses TRBV6-5 and TRBJ2-7; 10 nucleotides align to TRBD2. J gave up 3 bases and V 7 bases, and 6 bases lay outside the gene matches. This CDR3 region has 14 residues. Germline loops: CDR1 MNHEY, CDR2 SVGAGI. The CDR3 spells CASTPSGSVYEQYF. DNA of the CDR3: TGTGCCAGCACCCCTAGCGGGAGTGTCTACGAGCAGTACTTC.

V and J are TRBV6-1 and TRBJ2-7; 8 bases align to TRBD1. Per germline, CDR1 MNHNS and CDR2 SASEGT. The CDR3 consists of 13 residues. The V segment lost 9 bases and the J segment 0 bases; nucleotides outside the gene matches: 4. The CDR3 nucleotides are TGTGCCAGTCGACAGGGGAGCTCCTACGAGCAGTACTTC. Encoded protein: CASRQGSSYEQYF.

V gene TRBV5-4 combines with J gene TRBJ2-3, with TRBD2 matching over 8 bases. This CDR3 spans 15 amino acids. V trimming: 3 bases; J trimming: 2 bases; junction bases outside the gene matches: 5. Germline values: CDR1 SGHNT, CDR2 YYREEE (reference sequence). This chain's CDR3 is CASSSLAESTDTQYF. The CDR3 nucleotides are TGTGCCAGCAGCTCACTAGCGGAGTCCACAGATACGCAGTATTTT.

The chain joins TRBV4-1 to TRBJ1-5; weak D call: TRBD1 (6 bases). The CDR3 is 17 residues long. From germline, CDR1 is MGHRA and CDR2 YSYEKL. Trimming took off 9 bases at V and 0 bases at J, with 21 bases between the two ends. The CDR3 is CASRPGHPLFSNQPQHF. For the CDR3, the DNA is TGCGCCAGTAGACCGGGACACCCGCTTTTTAGCAATCAGCCCCAGCATTTT.